Following are 4 T cell receptor beta chains from one sample sequenced in a study of memory CD4+ T cells and cytomegalovirus serostatus (dated by TCRdb to about 2019). Libraries were constructed by the immunoSEQ multiplex PCR assay. TCRdb took over this immuneACCESS table, retaining in-frame rearrangements with V and J assigned. Such tables are incomplete; in checked studies, under half of the missing clones stem from an unresolved V gene, and the remainder is unexplained. The sample data list approximately 47,000 clones, and about 77% of these were observed just once. The ten largest clones capture roughly 0.76% of the sample. A FACSAria II was used to sort memory CD4+ T cells, defined as single viable CD3+CD4+CD8-CD45RO+ cells. Sequenced: memory CD4+ T cells from blood. All receptors come from an adult in good health and CMV-seronegative.

This clone was recorded once. The rearrangement joins TRBV6-5 to TRBJ2-7; TRBD2 aligns across 8 bases. CDR1 MNHEY and CDR2 SVGAGI come from the germline V gene. The V segment lost 0 bases and the J segment 2 bases; nucleotides outside the gene matches: 3. The CDR3 is 15 amino acids. The CDR3 DNA follows: TGTGCCAGCAGTTACTCGACGGGACTAGCCTACGAGCAGTACTTC. The encoded protein is CASSYSTGLAYEQYF.

This clone was seen only a few times. The genes are TRBV5-1 and TRBJ2-7, with D perhaps given as TRBD1 or TRBD2 (5 bases each). CDR3 length: 16 amino acids. Germline CDR1 reads SGHRS; CDR2 reads YFSETQ. The ends were cut back, 0 bases at V and 3 bases at J, with 16 bases in the middle. The CDR3 nucleotides read TGCGCCAGCAGCTTGGGCTCGGGACCGCTAGACTACGAGCAGTACTTC. Amino acids: CASSLGSGPLDYEQYF. Full variable domain (outside the CDR3, taken from reference TRBV5-1 and TRBJ2-7): KAGVTQTPRYLIKTRGQQVTLSCSPISGHRSVSWYQQTPGQGLQFLFEYFSETQRNKGNFPGRFSGRQFSNSRSEMNVSTLELGDSALYLCASSLGSGPLDYEQYFGPGTRLTVT.

This clone was counted only a few times. J is TRBJ2-3 and V is TRBV2, with TRBD1 identical over 7 bases. V was clipped by 9 bases and J by 3 bases; unmatched bases: 6. The CDR3 is 13 residues long. The germline gives CDR1 SNHLY, CDR2 FYNNEI. For the CDR3, the DNA is TGTGCCAGTCGACAGGGTGAGACAGATACGCAGTATTTT. Translation: CASRQGETDTQYF.

The chain couples TRBV7-9 to TRBJ1-1; 7 bases match TRBD1. After removal of 1 base from V and 2 bases from J, the junction contained 4 bases not matched to a gene. The CDR3 has 15 residues. The germline V gene has CDR1 SEHNR and CDR2 FQNEAQ (reference sequence). CDR3 DNA: TGTGCCAGCAGCTTAGTAGGGACAGCCAACACTGAAGCTTTCTTT. Amino acids: CASSLVGTANTEAFF.